These 23 T cell receptor beta chains were sequenced from one sample in a study of blood T cell repertoires in COVID-19. TCRdb's table, derived via immunoSEQ multiplex PCR, lists solely in-frame clones and lacks some. The sample lists about 350,000 clones; roughly 87% were seen once. Sequencing was done on a sample of PBMCs or T cells enriched from blood (not recorded which). The receptor set was obtained from a woman aged 30 to 39 who had recovered from COVID-19.

This clone was seen only once. The V gene is TRBV24-1, the J gene TRBJ1-2; 9 nucleotides line up with TRBD1. The V and J ends lost 3 bases and 7 bases, in that order; junction bases with no gene match: 8. Germline loops: CDR1 KGHDR, CDR2 SFDVKD. The CDR3 runs 15 residues. The DNA for the CDR3 is TGTGCCACCAGTGATCCTGGGACAGGGAGCCCTGGCTACACCTTC. Translating it yields CATSDPGTGSPGYTF.

The CDR3 DNA sequence: TGTGCCAGCAGACGCCGGGACACTGAAGCTTTCTTT. Its translation: CASRRRDTEAFF. The gene calls are TRBV9 and TRBJ1-1; D uncertain. The germline CDR1 and CDR2 sequences are SGDLS and YYNGEE. Trimming pared 5 bases from V and 3 bases from J, leaving 8 bases between. This CDR3 contains 12 residues.

The V and J genes are TRBV21-1 and TRBJ1-5. TRBV21-1 constitutes a pseudogene. There are 17 residues in the CDR3. The DNA for the CDR3 is TGTGCCAGCAGCAAAAACCACCGAGGGCTAGGCAATCAGCCCCAGCATTTT. Protein sequence: CASSKNHRGLGNQPQHF.

The chain is built from TRBV6-5 and TRBJ1-5; D gene ambiguous. Germline loops: CDR1 MNHEY, CDR2 SVGAGI. This CDR3 comprises 13 residues. V was trimmed by 5 bases and J by 4 bases, leaving 9 bases between them. The CDR3: CASSSQANQPQHF. Written as DNA, the CDR3 is TGTGCCAGCAGTAGTCAAGCGAATCAGCCCCAGCATTTT.

CDR3 in DNA: TGTGCCAGCAGCTCGACTAGCGGGGGTCCGAACACCGGGGAGCTGTTTTTT. Protein sequence: CASSSTSGGPNTGELFF. This chain links TRBV7-6 with TRBJ2-2; 12 positions agree with TRBD2. The CDR3 covers 17 residues. Germline CDR1 is SGHVS and CDR2 is FNYEAQ. With V trimmed by 4 bases and J by 0 bases, 3 bases remained unmatched.

This chain uses TRBV2 with TRBJ2-7; D is ambiguous. Germline CDR1 is SNHLY and CDR2 is FYNNEI. This CDR3 comprises 12 residues. The V end lost 6 bases, the J end lost 3 bases, and 9 bases lay between the germline ends. The CDR3 nucleotides are TGTGCCAGCAGAGAGGTCGGCTACGAGCAGTACTTC. It codes for CASREVGYEQYF.

This chain uses TRBV19 with TRBJ1-6; 8 positions match TRBD1. Trimming at V came to 4 bases and at J to 8 bases, leaving 13 bases not matched to a gene. The V gene's germline CDR1 is LNHDA and CDR2 SQIVND (reference sequence). The CDR3 is 17 residues long. As DNA, the CDR3 is TGTGCCAGTAGTAGGACAGGGAGCACGCCCACGCATTCACCCCTCCACTTT. It yields the protein CASSRTGSTPTHSPLHF.

The gene calls are TRBV27 and TRBJ2-2; 15 bases align to TRBD2. This CDR3 contains 16 residues. The junction had 2 bases not matched to a gene; V was cut back by 4 bases and J by 5 bases. Germline assignment: CDR1 MNHEY and CDR2 SMNVEV (reference sequence). CDR3 protein: CASSSGLAGGTGELFF. The CDR3 DNA follows: TGTGCCAGCAGTTCGGGACTAGCGGGGGGTACCGGGGAGCTGTTTTTT.

CDR3 coding DNA: TGTGCCAGCACCCCCGGGCGGGGGGCTGGCACTGAAGCTTTCTTT. Translated, it gives CASTPGRGAGTEAFF. The rearrangement joins TRBV27 to TRBJ1-1; weak D call: TRBD1 (6 bases). Germline V gene lookup returns CDR1 MNHEY and CDR2 SMNVEV (reference sequence). V was clipped by 7 bases and J by 4 bases, with 19 bases between them. This CDR3 is 15 amino acids long.

This clone is a singleton in its sample. The chain combines TRBV19 with TRBJ2-1; 9 bases are a match to TRBD1. Germline CDR1 is LNHDA and CDR2 is SQIVND (reference sequence). The CDR3 consists of 16 residues. The J segment lost 7 bases and the V segment lost 3 bases, leaving 10 bases of the junction unmatched. CDR3 DNA: TGTGCCAGTAGTATGCCAACAGGGGGCAGATTGAATGAGCAGTTCTTC. Its translation is CASSMPTGGRLNEQFF.

This clone has a single count. The rearrangement uses TRBV28 and TRBJ2-5, with 7 bases that match TRBD1. The J segment lost 5 bases and the V segment lost 1 base, leaving 7 bases of the junction unmatched. This CDR3 comprises 15 residues. Germline CDR1 reads MDHEN; CDR2 reads SYDVKM. The CDR3 sequence: CASSLLAGTVETQYF. CDR3 bases: TGTGCCAGCAGTTTATTGGCCGGGACAGTGGAGACCCAGTACTTC.

This clone has just a few counts. Other DNA sequences in the same sample also yield this CDR3. The V gene is TRBV6-5, the J gene TRBJ2-2, with unresolved D. The germline V gene has CDR1 MNHEY and CDR2 SVGAGI. Trimming took off 7 bases at V and 3 bases at J, with 9 bases between the two ends. This CDR3 has 13 residues. CDR3 amino acids: CASNFRDTGELFF. Written as DNA, the CDR3 is TGTGCCAGCAATTTTCGGGACACCGGGGAGCTGTTTTTT.

This chain uses TRBV5-4 with TRBJ1-2; D is ambiguous. The germline V gene has CDR1 SGHNT and CDR2 YYREEE (reference sequence). V lost 4 bases to trimming and J lost 3 bases, with 16 bases between them. The CDR3 runs 15 residues. The CDR3 region is CASSPPGGYDYGYTF. In DNA form, the CDR3 reads TGTGCCAGCAGCCCCCCAGGCGGGTACGACTATGGCTACACCTTC.

This chain joins TRBV5-1 and TRBJ2-1; TRBD1 matches at 9 bases. There are 16 residues in the CDR3. V was pared by 0 bases and J by 4 bases, with 5 bases of the junction left unmatched. Germline-derived CDR1 and CDR2 are SGHRS and YFSETQ. In nucleotides, the CDR3 is TGCGCCAGCAGCTTGGAAGGACAGGGGTCTTACAATGAGCAGTTCTTC. This codes for CASSLEGQGSYNEQFF.

Note on this clone: Within the sample, other DNA sequences also encode this same CDR3. This chain connects TRBV6-1 to TRBJ1-5, with D possibly being TRBD1 (6 bases). CDR3 size: 14 residues. V was pared by 2 bases and J by 6 bases, with 11 bases between. Germline V gene lookup returns CDR1 MNHNS and CDR2 SASEGT. This chain's CDR3 is CASSEPGGPQPQHF. The CDR3 region has the DNA TGTGCCAGCAGTGAACCCGGGGGGCCTCAGCCCCAGCATTTT.

The V call is TRBV15, the J call TRBJ2-7; D possibly corresponds to TRBD1 (5 bases). Per germline, CDR1 LNHNV and CDR2 YYDKDF (reference sequence). The CDR3 spans 15 residues. V was cut by 1 base and J by 7 bases, with 17 bases left in between. The CDR3 sequence is CATSRAQPGYREQYF. The CDR3 DNA reads as TGTGCCACCAGCAGAGCCCAACCCGGGTACAGGGAGCAGTACTTC. Complete variable domain (other parts from reference TRBV15 and TRBJ2-7): DAMVIQNPRYQVTQFGKPVTLSCSQTLNHNVMYWYQQKSSQAPKLLFHYYDKDFNNEADTPDNFQSRRPNTSFCFLDIRSPGLGDTAMYLCATSRAQPGYREQYFGPGTRLTVT.

The chain combines TRBV19 with TRBJ1-1; 7 bases agree with TRBD1. The CDR3 consists of 16 residues. Germline CDR1 is LNHDA and CDR2 is SQIVND (reference sequence). V dropped 6 bases and J dropped 0; count of bases not matched to a gene: 10. CDR3 amino acids: CASSSPGTALNTEAFF. CDR3 bases: TGTGCCAGTAGCAGTCCCGGGACAGCTCTGAACACTGAAGCTTTCTTT.

CDR3 DNA: TGTGCCAGCCCAGGGACAGGGGGGAACTACGAGCAGTACTTC. Translated: CASPGTGGNYEQYF. This chain links TRBV28 with TRBJ2-7; TRBD1 matches 11 bases. Looked up from germline, CDR1 is MDHEN and CDR2 is SYDVKM. Losses at the gene ends were 8 bases for V and 3 bases for J; bases not matched to a gene: 6. The length of the CDR3 is 14 residues.

This chain connects TRBV2 to TRBJ1-6, with 10 bases that match TRBD1. J lost 7 bases, V lost 6 bases, and 18 bases had no gene match. The germline V gene has CDR1 SNHLY and CDR2 FYNNEI. The CDR3 consists of 19 residues. The CDR3 DNA is TGTGCCAGCAGGAACCGGGACAGGGGTATTTTCGCTCGGAATTCACCCCTCCACTTT. Its protein is CASRNRDRGIFARNSPLHF.

The genes are TRBV6-5 and TRBJ1-1; no firm D call. The germline gives CDR1 MNHEY, CDR2 SVGAGI. The length of the CDR3 is 13 residues. Deletions cut 6 bases from V and 1 base from J, with 9 bases between. The CDR3 nucleotides are TGTGCCAGCAGATTTACGGGGAACACTGAAGCTTTCTTT. As protein: CASRFTGNTEAFF.

In DNA, the CDR3 is TGTGCCAGCAGTTTAAACGACAGGGGTCGGCAGTTCTTC. Translating it yields CASSLNDRGRQFF. This chain links TRBV28 with TRBJ2-1; 8 bases fit TRBD1. J was trimmed by 12 bases and V by 2 bases; bases with no gene match: 6. The CDR3 covers 13 residues. CDR1 MDHEN and CDR2 SYDVKM come from the germline V gene.

The chain joins TRBV7-2 to TRBJ2-3; 8 bases match TRBD2. The length of the CDR3 is 17 residues. The germline gives CDR1 SGHTA, CDR2 FQGNSA. V lost 1 base and J lost 1; bases outside the gene matches: 7. The CDR3 nucleotides read TGTGCCAGCAGCTTAGGTCTCCCGGGGGGGGGCACAGATACGCAGTATTTT. Amino acid sequence: CASSLGLPGGGTDTQYF.

The CDR3 DNA is TGTGCCTGGAGGGACCTAGCCTCGCTTCGACAGTACTTC. Encoded protein: CAWRDLASLRQYF. The gene calls are TRBV30 and TRBJ2-4, with D tentatively TRBD2 (5 bases). CDR1 is GTSNPN, CDR2 SVGIG, per germline (reference sequence). The CDR3 runs 13 residues. Trimming cost V 3 bases and J 13 bases, with 19 bases left between them.